These T cell receptor beta chains were read from a single sample in a study of control samples from healthy donors and cancer patients. The repertoire was sequenced with immunoSEQ multiplex PCR; TCRdb's copy has only in-frame clones and lacks some. The top ten hold roughly 6.4% of the sample, which has roughly 450,000 clones, 75% to 95% seen once. Sequencing input: PBMCs. The source of these receptors is a man between 40 and 49 years old with head and neck cancer. Both conserved end residues are part of each CDR3. The D gene is left open where the match is weak. Some rows have no size entry. The others give once, few or many, or a class for an expanded clone.

clone_size j_call d_call v_call cdr3_aa cdr3_nt
NA TRBJ1-2 TRBD1 TRBV3-1/TRBV3-2 CASSRGTGTYGYTF TGTGCCAGCAGCCGCGGGACAGGGACCTATGGCTACACCTTC
NA TRBJ1-5 NA TRBV10-1 CASSDGINQPQHF TGCGCCAGCAGTGACGGAATCAATCAGCCCCAGCATTTT
NA TRBJ2-7 TRBD2 TRBV28 CASSPAGAQGEGEQYF TGTGCCAGCAGTCCAGCGGGGGCTCAAGGGGAGGGCGAGCAGTACTTC
NA TRBJ2-3 NA TRBV7-9 CASSFPGRGSTDTQYF TGTGCCAGCAGCTTCCCCGGCAGGGGAAGCACAGATACGCAGTATTTT
NA TRBJ1-1 NA TRBV3-1/TRBV3-2 CASSQEGNTEAFF TGTGCCAGCAGCCAAGAGGGGAACACTGAAGCTTTCTTT
NA TRBJ2-5 NA TRBV7-3 CASSPSPANKETQYF TGTGCCAGCAGCCCATCCCCTGCAAATAAAGAGACCCAGTACTTC
NA TRBJ1-5 NA TRBV7-2 CASSLALPGGQPQHF TGTGCCAGCAGCTTAGCGTTGCCGGGGGGTCAGCCCCAGCATTTT
NA TRBJ2-3 TRBD2 TRBV11-3 CASSLVSSGRADTQYF TGTGCCAGCAGCTTAGTTTCTAGCGGGAGGGCCGATACGCAGTATTTT
NA TRBJ2-2 NA TRBV28 CASSLGRDFFRVRTGELFF TGTGCCAGCAGTTTGGGGAGAGACTTCTTCCGGGTGCGTACCGGGGAGCTGTTTTTT
NA TRBJ2-1 NA TRBV19 CASTTGNNEQFF TGTGCCAGTACCACAGGGAACAATGAGCAGTTCTTC
NA TRBJ2-3 TRBD2 TRBV7-9 CASSLAQTISGSWVDTQYF TGTGCCAGCAGCTTAGCCCAGACGATTAGCGGGAGCTGGGTAGATACGCAGTATTTT
NA TRBJ2-7 NA TRBV18 CASSPIRGNEQYF TGTGCCAGCTCACCAATAAGGGGGAACGAGCAGTACTTC
once TRBJ2-1 NA TRBV7-3 CASSLSRLSEQFF TGTGCCAGCAGCTTAAGCCGACTGTCCGAGCAGTTCTTC
NA TRBJ1-6 TRBD1 TRBV6-5 CASSYRGRESPLHF TGTGCCAGCAGTTACAGGGGGCGAGAGTCACCCCTCCACTTT
NA TRBJ2-7 TRBD2 TRBV11-2 CASSLPGLAGEQYF TGTGCCAGCAGCCTACCTGGACTAGCGGGCGAGCAGTACTTC
NA TRBJ1-3 NA TRBV4-3 CASSQLRSGRSGNTIYF TGCGCCAGCAGCCAACTCCGCTCAGGGCGTTCTGGAAACACCATATATTTT
NA TRBJ1-4 TRBD1 TRBV10-3 CAIRGTGTNEKLFF TGTGCCATCAGAGGGACAGGGACTAATGAAAAACTGTTTTTT
NA TRBJ2-2 TRBD2 TRBV14 CASSRNVGTTLNTGELFF TGTGCCAGCAGCAGAAACGTCGGGACTACACTGAACACCGGGGAGCTGTTTTTT
NA TRBJ2-7 TRBD2 TRBV4-3 CASSQDPGGPTYEQYF TGCGCCAGCAGCCAAGACCCGGGAGGGCCCACCTACGAGCAGTACTTC
NA TRBJ1-2 TRBD1 TRBV5-4 CASSRDSFYGYTF TGTGCCAGCAGTCGGGACAGCTTCTATGGCTACACCTTC
NA TRBJ1-1 NA TRBV9 CASSVTEAFF TGTGCCAGCAGCGTAACTGAAGCTTTCTTT
NA TRBJ2-7 TRBD1 TRBV3-1/TRBV3-2 CASSQVSRGLEQYF TGTGCCAGCAGCCAAGTTTCCAGGGGGCTCGAGCAGTACTTC
NA TRBJ1-4 NA TRBV6-4 CASRGVGNCWEKLFF TGTGCCAGCAGGGGGGTGGGCAATTGTTGGGAAAAACTGTTTTTT
NA TRBJ2-2 NA TRBV30 CAWSGGQGGELFF TGTGCCTGGAGCGGCGGGCAGGGCGGGGAGCTGTTTTTT